This T cell receptor beta chain appears in the sequencing data of a study of shared clonotypes between healthy human individuals. Profiling relied on immunoSEQ multiplex PCR, and the TCRdb table lists in-frame clones only, not all of them. This sample yields a few million clones, of which 93% are seen a single time; less than 2% belongs to the top ten. Trimming took 4 bases from V and 8 from J, leaving 20 bases between them. CDR3 size: 15 residues. Germline assignment: CDR1 LGHNA and CDR2 YSLEER. Terminally differentiated effector memory CD45RA+ cells were excluded by CCR7 positive selection of CD45RO-negative cells.

The receptor's source is a young man in good health. Some clones in this sample may be carry-over from other donors' samples. Sequencing used naive CD8+ T cells from PBMCs. This sequence joins TRBV4-3 and TRBJ1-2; TRBD1 is a possible D gene (6 bases). The CDR3 nucleotides read TGCGCCAGCAGCCCGTACAACCAGGGGTTAGGGGGCTACACCTTC. It translates to CASSPYNQGLGGYTF.